This is a list of T cell receptor beta chains from one sample in a study of blood T cell repertoires in COVID-19. This table comes from immunoSEQ multiplex PCR, and its TCRdb copy is limited to in-frame clones, with some not included. The table lists 330,000 or so clones, roughly nine tenths of them singletons. The specimen sequenced was PBMCs or T cells enriched from blood (not recorded which). Every receptor here comes from a woman aged 30 to 39 who had recovered from COVID-19. Both conserved end residues are part of each CDR3. Each record gives: V gene, clone size, J gene, D gene, CDR3 protein, CDR3 DNA. A D gene is named only where the DNA matches it firmly. Clone size is given for some rows only: seen once, a few or many times, or a class if the clone is expanded.

TRBV6-2/TRBV6-3	NA	TRBJ2-1	NA	CASSYAYHRGRDEQFF	TGTGCCAGCAGTTACGCCTACCACCGGGGTCGGGATGAGCAGTTCTTC
TRBV6-2/TRBV6-3	NA	TRBJ2-5	NA	CASSYGGAGETQYF	TGTGCCAGCAGTTACGGGGGGGCCGGGGAGACCCAGTACTTC
TRBV29-1	NA	TRBJ2-5	TRBD2	CSVEELAGVGGTQYF	TGCAGCGTTGAAGAACTAGCGGGAGTCGGGGGGACCCAGTACTTC
TRBV10-3	NA	TRBJ2-3	NA	CATTSRSPDTQYF	TGTGCCACCACCTCCCGTAGCCCAGATACGCAGTATTTT
TRBV5-4	once	TRBJ2-4	NA	CASSFWRAGNIQYF	TGTGCCAGCAGCTTTTGGCGGGCTGGAAACATTCAGTACTTC
TRBV6-5	NA	TRBJ2-1	NA	CASSYIPGPYNEQFF	TGTGCCAGCAGTTACATCCCAGGCCCTTACAATGAGCAGTTCTTC
TRBV6-2/TRBV6-3	NA	TRBJ1-5	TRBD1	CASSPQGEGNSNQPQHF	TGTGCCAGCAGCCCTCAGGGGGAAGGTAATAGCAATCAGCCCCAGCATTTT
TRBV7-9	once	TRBJ1-5	NA	CASSLPNQPQHF	TGTGCCAGCAGCCTACCGAATCAGCCCCAGCATTTT
TRBV15	NA	TRBJ2-1	TRBD2	CATSISGSIYNEQFF	TGTGCCACCAGCATTAGCGGGAGTATATACAATGAGCAGTTCTTC
TRBV28	NA	TRBJ1-2	NA	CASTPGVIYGYTF	TGTGCCAGCACCCCGGGGGTTATCTATGGCTACACCTTC
TRBV18	NA	TRBJ1-1	NA	CASSVQSGAGTEAFF	TGTGCCAGCTCCGTTCAGTCAGGGGCTGGGACTGAAGCTTTCTTT
TRBV28	NA	TRBJ1-3	TRBD1	CASSSGTGGNTIYF	TGTGCCAGCAGTTCCGGGACAGGGGGAAACACCATATATTTT
TRBV12-3/TRBV12-4	NA	TRBJ2-1	NA	CASSLTRDEQFF	TGTGCCAGCAGTCTGACCCGGGATGAGCAGTTCTTC
TRBV28	NA	TRBJ1-2	NA	CASRTNRDGGYTF	TGTGCCAGCAGAACCAACAGGGACGGTGGCTACACCTTC
TRBV6-1	NA	TRBJ2-7	NA	CASSDGGPVGDREQYF	TGTGCCAGCAGTGACGGGGGACCGGTAGGGGACCGCGAGCAGTACTTC
TRBV9	once	TRBJ1-3	NA	CASSVEPGFSGNTIYF	TGTGCCAGCAGCGTAGAGCCGGGTTTCTCTGGAAACACCATATATTTT
TRBV5-4	NA	TRBJ2-7	TRBD2	CASSLPSGSSYEQYF	TGTGCCAGCAGCTTGCCTAGCGGGAGCTCCTACGAGCAGTACTTC
TRBV7-3	NA	TRBJ2-3	NA	CASSPRQGDTQYF	TGTGCCAGCAGCCCCCGGCAGGGAGATACGCAGTATTTT
TRBV11-3	NA	TRBJ2-7	NA	CASSLQGDEQYF	TGTGCCAGCAGCCTGCAGGGTGACGAGCAGTACTTC
TRBV4-3	NA	TRBJ2-1	NA	CASSQEHLTYNEQFF	TGCGCCAGCAGCCAAGAGCACCTAACCTACAATGAGCAGTTCTTC
TRBV19	NA	TRBJ1-5	NA	CASRPWTGSDQPQHF	TGTGCCAGTAGACCCTGGACTGGATCCGATCAGCCCCAGCATTTT
TRBV12-5	NA	TRBJ1-1	TRBD1	CASGLQTGRSWDTEAFF	TGTGCTAGTGGTTTGCAGACAGGGAGAAGTTGGGACACTGAAGCTTTCTTT
TRBV7-9	NA	TRBJ2-1	NA	CASSLHRSTSSYNEQFF	TGTGCCAGCAGCTTACACAGATCGACTAGCTCCTACAATGAGCAGTTCTTC
TRBV5-4	NA	TRBJ1-2	NA	CASSAGGRGDLYGYTF	TGTGCCAGCAGTGCCGGGGGGCGCGGGGATCTCTATGGCTACACCTTC
TRBV18	NA	TRBJ1-1	TRBD1	CASSPQGVGVNTEAFF	TGTGCCAGCTCACCTCAGGGGGTCGGGGTGAACACTGAAGCTTTCTTT
TRBV28	NA	TRBJ2-7	TRBD2	CASSRTSGRNEQYF	TGTGCCAGCAGTCGGACTAGCGGGAGAAACGAGCAGTACTTC
TRBV11-2	NA	TRBJ2-7	TRBD1	CASSFLGQGIGSYEQYF	TGTGCCAGCAGCTTTCTGGGACAGGGAATAGGCTCCTACGAGCAGTACTTC
TRBV4-1	NA	TRBJ2-2	NA	CASSHPGELFF	TGCGCCAGCAGCCATCCTGGGGAGCTGTTTTTT
TRBV19	NA	TRBJ1-5	TRBD1	CASSTGERSQPQHF	TGTGCCAGTAGCACAGGGGAGAGAAGTCAGCCCCAGCATTTT
TRBV28	NA	TRBJ1-6	TRBD1	CASSRPWGTGRDSPLHF	TGTGCCAGCAGTCGACCATGGGGGACAGGGAGGGATTCACCCCTCCACTTT
TRBV28	NA	TRBJ1-6	NA	CASTATGSPLHF	TGTGCCAGCACCGCCACGGGTTCACCCCTCCACTTT
TRBV28	NA	TRBJ1-2	TRBD1	CASSPADRGYGYTF	TGTGCCAGCAGCCCGGCGGACAGGGGCTATGGCTACACCTTC
TRBV10-3	NA	TRBJ2-7	TRBD1	CAISAGQGEGEQYF	TGTGCCATCAGTGCGGGACAGGGGGAAGGCGAGCAGTACTTC
TRBV28	once	TRBJ1-1	NA	CASVRNTEAFF	TGTGCCAGCGTCCGGAACACTGAAGCTTTCTTT
TRBV2	once	TRBJ2-1	TRBD2	CASTGTSGTKFPPIF	TGTGCCAGCACTGGGACTAGCGGGACCAAGTTCCCCCCCATCTTC
TRBV28	NA	TRBJ2-5	TRBD2	CASSSSGREETQYF	TGTGCCAGCAGTAGTAGCGGGAGGGAAGAGACCCAGTACTTC
TRBV6-6	NA	TRBJ1-1	NA	CASSYSGANTEAFF	TGTGCCAGCAGTTACTCGGGGGCGAACACTGAAGCTTTCTTT
TRBV25-1	NA	TRBJ2-2	NA	CASRPTGPGELFF	TGTGCCAGCCGGCCTACAGGGCCCGGGGAGCTGTTTTTT
TRBV28	NA	TRBJ1-1	TRBD1	CASVQGGNTEAFF	TGTGCCAGCGTTCAGGGGGGGAACACTGAAGCTTTCTTT
TRBV28	NA	TRBJ1-2	TRBD1	CASSLTGDRGYTF	TGTGCCAGCAGTCTTACAGGGGACCGAGGCTACACCTTC
TRBV27	NA	TRBJ2-7	TRBD1	CASSRDSSYEQYF	TGTGCCAGCAGTCGGGACAGCTCCTACGAGCAGTACTTC
TRBV6-6	NA	TRBJ2-7	TRBD2	CASSYSLAGGGEQYF	TGTGCCAGCAGTTACAGTCTAGCGGGAGGGGGGGAGCAGTACTTC
TRBV29-1	NA	TRBJ1-2	NA	CSVARLSVPPGYTF	TGCAGCGTTGCGCGGCTGTCGGTTCCGCCTGGCTACACCTTC
TRBV5-1	NA	TRBJ1-1	TRBD1	CASSSETGRTEAFF	TGCGCCAGCAGCTCTGAGACAGGGAGGACTGAAGCTTTCTTT
TRBV7-9	NA	TRBJ2-1	TRBD1	CASSLGQGGDEQFF	TGTGCCAGCAGCTTAGGACAGGGGGGCGATGAGCAGTTCTTC
TRBV27	NA	TRBJ2-7	TRBD2	CASSPRLARYEQYF	TGTGCCAGCAGTCCTCGACTAGCTCGGTACGAGCAGTACTTC
TRBV28	once	TRBJ1-2	NA	CASRYDSYGYTF	TGTGCCAGCAGATATGACTCGTATGGCTACACCTTC
TRBV7-2	NA	TRBJ2-1	NA	CASSLGSGIGNEQFF	TGTGCCAGCAGCCTAGGATCCGGGATAGGCAATGAGCAGTTCTTC
TRBV7-2	NA	TRBJ1-5	TRBD1	CASSVRTGGDQPQHF	TGTGCCAGCAGCGTACGGACAGGGGGAGATCAGCCCCAGCATTTT
TRBV5-1	NA	TRBJ2-7	NA	CASRDILYEQYF	TGCGCCAGCCGGGACATACTGTACGAGCAGTACTTC
TRBV3-1/TRBV3-2	NA	TRBJ2-7	NA	CASSQDLGRGHEQYF	TGTGCCAGCAGCCAAGATCTCGGCAGGGGTCACGAGCAGTACTTC
TRBV28	NA	TRBJ2-1	TRBD2	CASSPTLAGGHNEQFF	TGTGCCAGCAGTCCTACTCTAGCGGGGGGGCACAATGAGCAGTTCTTC
TRBV15	NA	TRBJ1-4	TRBD1	CATSLRQGATNEKLFF	TGTGCCACCAGCTTACGACAGGGGGCAACTAATGAAAAACTGTTTTTT
TRBV6-2/TRBV6-3	NA	TRBJ2-3	NA	CASSYSIRAGLSTDTQYF	TGTGCCAGCAGTTACTCGATAAGGGCGGGCCTCAGCACAGATACGCAGTATTTT